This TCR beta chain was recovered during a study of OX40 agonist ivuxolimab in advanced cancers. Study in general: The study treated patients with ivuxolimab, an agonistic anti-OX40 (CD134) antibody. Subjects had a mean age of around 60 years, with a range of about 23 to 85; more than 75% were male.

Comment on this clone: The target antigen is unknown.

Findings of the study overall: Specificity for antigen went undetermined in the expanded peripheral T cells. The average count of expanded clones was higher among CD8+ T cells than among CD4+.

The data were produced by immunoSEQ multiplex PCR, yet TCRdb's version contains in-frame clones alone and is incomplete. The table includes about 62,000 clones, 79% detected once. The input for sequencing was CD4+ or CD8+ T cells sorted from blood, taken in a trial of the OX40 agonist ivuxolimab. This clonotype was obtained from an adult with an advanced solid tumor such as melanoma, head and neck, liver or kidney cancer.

The CDR3 DNA is TGTGCCAGCAGGGAACTAGCGGGGGGAAACACCGGGGAGCTGTTTTTT. It specifies CASRELAGGNTGELFF. The chain links TRBV6-1 to TRBJ2-2; 12 bases are shared with TRBD2. V lost 6 bases to trimming and J lost 2 bases; unmatched junction nucleotides: 4. Germline CDR1 reads MNHNS; CDR2 reads SASEGT. CDR3 size: 16 residues.